What follows describes a single T cell receptor beta chain. The junction shows a germline mismatch at one end, possibly a read error. This sample stems from a study of radiotherapy plus CTLA-4 blockade in lung cancer. The germline V gene encodes CDR1 SGHRS and CDR2 YFSETQ. CDR3 length: 14 residues. Some clones are missing from TCRdb's copy, which holds only in-frame ones; the method was immunoSEQ multiplex PCR. The table has tens of thousands of clones, 65% to 85% seen once. The specimen was peripheral blood, collected from a patient treated with radiotherapy plus ipilimumab. The receptor's source is a human donor with non-small cell lung cancer who had a complete response to radiotherapy plus ipilimumab. The chain uses TRBV5-1 and TRBJ2-7, with 12 bases aligning to TRBD2. The CDR3 coding sequence is TGCGCCAGCAAACTAGCGGGAGGCTCCTACGAGCAGTGCTTC. Its translation is CASKLAGGSYEQCF. Full variable domain (missing parts from reference TRBV5-1 and TRBJ2-7): KAGVTQTPRYLIKTRGQQVTLSCSPISGHRSVSWYQQTPGQGLQFLFEYFSETQRNKGNFPGRFSGRQFSNSRSEMNVSTLELGDSALYLCASKLAGGSYEQCFGPGTRLTVT.